The sample holds a few counts of the clone carrying this T cell receptor beta chain. The germline CDR1 and CDR2 sequences are SGHNT and YYREEE (reference sequence). The V end lost 4 bases, the J end lost 1 base, and 11 bases lay between the germline ends. The CDR3 spans 14 residues. MiXCR, run by TCRdb on the 5' RACE reads, gives a single entry per CDR3 protein. The table lists around 35,000 distinct CDR3 sequences, roughly 1.6% of them singletons, with around 9.2% in the top ten. The data stem from a study of neurological immune-mediated disorders. Background on the study: Secondary progressive cases numbered 3 among the 35 or so multiple sclerosis patients, while the other 31 were relapsing-remitting.

The receptor was isolated from a woman in her 30s with multiple sclerosis. Sequenced material: PBMCs. The chain carries TRBV5-4 and TRBJ1-1; tentative D call: TRBD1 (6 bases). CDR3 protein: CASSPDRRNTEAFF. Here the CDR3 DNA reads TGTGCCAGCAGCCCCGACAGGCGGAACACTGAAGCTTTCTTT. The variable domain in full, with the rest retrieved from reference TRBV5-4 and TRBJ1-1, is ETGVTQSPTHLIKTRGQQVTLRCSSQSGHNTVSWYQQALGQGPQFIFQYYREEENGRGNFPPRFSGLQFPNYSSELNVNALELDDSALYLCASSPDRRNTEAFFGQGTRLTVV.